What follows are 7 T cell receptor beta chains derived from one specimen sequenced in a study of Graves' ophthalmopathy and Graves' hyperthyroidism. Amplification of the TCR beta CDR3 regions used RNA transcripts (as template). In the first round, RT-PCR was carried out with HTBI primers, and a multiplex PCR formed the second round. TCRdb recomputed calls from the multiplex PCR reads with MiXCR, one row per CDR3 protein. The table lists approximately 150,000 distinct CDR3 sequences, under 45% of them singletons. The sequenced sample was peripheral blood. These receptors all come from a man aged 25 to 45 with Graves' ophthalmopathy.

The chain links TRBV6-2 or TRBV6-3 to TRBJ2-7; 8 bases fit TRBD1. There are 18 residues in the CDR3. With V trimmed by 4 bases and J by 1 base, 15 bases remained unmatched. Germline V gene lookup returns CDR1 MNHEY and CDR2 SVGEGT. The CDR3 sequence is CASSFTGQAAPLSYEQYF. In nucleotides, the CDR3 is TGTGCCAGCAGTTTTACGGGACAGGCGGCACCATTGTCCTACGAGCAGTACTTC.

This clonotype appeared many times. The rearrangement uses TRBV12-3 or TRBV12-4 and TRBJ1-2, with unresolved D. CDR3 size: 12 residues. The V end lost 3 bases, the J end lost 4 bases, and 6 bases lay between the germline ends. CDR3 in amino acids: CASSLKFYGYTF. The CDR3 nucleotides are TGTGCCAGCAGTTTGAAATTCTATGGCTACACCTTC.

This clonotype has ten or more counts. CDR3: CASSQEATGGSGELFF. As DNA, the CDR3 is TGCGCCAGCAGCCAAGAAGCGACAGGGGGGTCCGGGGAGCTGTTTTTT. V is TRBV4-3 and J is TRBJ2-2, with TRBD1 identical over 9 bases. This CDR3 contains 16 residues. Germline V lookup: CDR1 LGHNA, CDR2 YSLEER. V was pared by 0 bases and J by 6 bases, with 5 bases of the junction left unmatched.

This clonotype appeared many times. J is TRBJ1-1 and V is TRBV29-1; D possibly corresponds to TRBD1 (5 bases). The CDR3 runs to 13 residues. Trimming removed 4 bases at V and 5 bases at J, with 14 bases between. Germline V gene lookup returns CDR1 SQVTM and CDR2 ANQGSEA. CDR3 region: CSVATGVGTEAFF. CDR3 sequence (DNA): TGCAGCGTTGCTACGGGGGTTGGGACTGAAGCTTTCTTT.

This clonotype was counted many times. The rearrangement links TRBV27 to TRBJ1-2; 9 positions agree with TRBD1. V lost 4 bases, J lost 3 bases, and 9 bases stayed unmatched. Germline CDR1 is MNHEY and CDR2 is SMNVEV (reference sequence). There are 16 residues in the CDR3. The CDR3 is CASSSHLTGGDYGYTF. CDR3 coding DNA: TGTGCCAGCAGTTCACACCTCACAGGGGGCGACTATGGCTACACCTTC.

This clonotype showed up many times. The chain combines TRBV2 with TRBJ1-6, with D unclear. Trimming cost V 0 bases and J 14 bases, with 11 bases left between them. From germline, CDR1 is SNHLY and CDR2 FYNNEI. This CDR3 has 13 residues. The CDR3 nucleotides are TGTGCCAGCAGTGAAGCAACCCCCCCGGCCCTCCACTTT. Protein: CASSEATPPALHF.

The J gene is TRBJ2-5, the V gene TRBV6-1, with TRBD2 as a possible D gene (7 bases). The V gene lost 6 bases and the J gene lost 0 bases, with 14 bases spanning the gap. Germline assignment: CDR1 MNHNS and CDR2 SASEGT. The CDR3 extends over 15 amino acids. CDR3 loop: CASSRGAGDQETQYF. The DNA of the CDR3 is TGTGCCAGCAGCCGGGGGGCGGGCGACCAAGAGACCCAGTACTTC.